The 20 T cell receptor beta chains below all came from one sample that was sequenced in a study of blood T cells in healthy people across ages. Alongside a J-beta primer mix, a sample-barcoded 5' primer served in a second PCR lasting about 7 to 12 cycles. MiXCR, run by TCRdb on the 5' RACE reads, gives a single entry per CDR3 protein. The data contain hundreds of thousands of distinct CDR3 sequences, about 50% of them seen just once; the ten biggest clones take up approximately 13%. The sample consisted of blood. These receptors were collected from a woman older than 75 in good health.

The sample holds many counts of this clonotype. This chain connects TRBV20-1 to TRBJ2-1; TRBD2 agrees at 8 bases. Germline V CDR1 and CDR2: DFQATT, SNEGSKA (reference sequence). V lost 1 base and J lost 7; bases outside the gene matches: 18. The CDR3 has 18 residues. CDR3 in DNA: TGCAGTGCTAGAGTCCTTAGGGGGAGCGGGAGAGGAAGGAATGAGCAGTTCTTC. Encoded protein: CSARVLRGSGRGRNEQFF.

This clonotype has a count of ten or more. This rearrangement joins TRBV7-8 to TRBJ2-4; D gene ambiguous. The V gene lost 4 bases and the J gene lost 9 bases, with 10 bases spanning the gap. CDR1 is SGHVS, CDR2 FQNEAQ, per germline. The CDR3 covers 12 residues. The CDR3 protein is CASSSPPSIQYF. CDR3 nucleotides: TGTGCCAGCAGCTCACCCCCGAGCATTCAGTACTTC.

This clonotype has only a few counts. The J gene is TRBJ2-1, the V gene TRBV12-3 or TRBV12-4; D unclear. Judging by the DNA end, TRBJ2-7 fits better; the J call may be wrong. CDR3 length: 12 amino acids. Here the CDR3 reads CASSLDYNEQYF. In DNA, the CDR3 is TGTGCCAGCAGTTTAGACTACAATGAGCAGTACTTC.

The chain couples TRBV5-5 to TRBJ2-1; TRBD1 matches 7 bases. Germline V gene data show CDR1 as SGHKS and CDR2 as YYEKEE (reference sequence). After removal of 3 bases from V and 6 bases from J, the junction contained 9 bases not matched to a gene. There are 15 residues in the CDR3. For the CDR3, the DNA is TGTGCCAGCAGCTCTTATGGGACAGCCGCCAATGAGCAGTTCTTC. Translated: CASSSYGTAANEQFF.

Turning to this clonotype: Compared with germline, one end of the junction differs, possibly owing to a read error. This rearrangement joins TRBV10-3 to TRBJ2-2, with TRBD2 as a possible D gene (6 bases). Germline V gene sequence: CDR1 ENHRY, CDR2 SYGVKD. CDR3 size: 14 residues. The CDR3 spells CAINLATNAGELFF. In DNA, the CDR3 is TGTGCCATCAACCTAGCGACGAACGCCGGGGAGCTGTTTTTT.

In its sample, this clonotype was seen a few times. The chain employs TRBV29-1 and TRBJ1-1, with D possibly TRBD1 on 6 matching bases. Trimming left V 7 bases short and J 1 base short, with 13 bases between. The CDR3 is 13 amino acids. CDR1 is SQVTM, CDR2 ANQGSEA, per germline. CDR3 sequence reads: CSAMDSQNTEAFF. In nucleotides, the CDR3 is TGCAGCGCAATGGACAGTCAGAACACTGAAGCTTTCTTT.

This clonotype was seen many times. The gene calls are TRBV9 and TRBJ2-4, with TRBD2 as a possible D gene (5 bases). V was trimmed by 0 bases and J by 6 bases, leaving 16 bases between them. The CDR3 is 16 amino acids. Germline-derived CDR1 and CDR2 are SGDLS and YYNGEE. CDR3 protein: CASSVGPQRSGNIQYF. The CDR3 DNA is TGTGCCAGCAGCGTAGGCCCTCAGAGGAGCGGAAACATTCAGTACTTC.

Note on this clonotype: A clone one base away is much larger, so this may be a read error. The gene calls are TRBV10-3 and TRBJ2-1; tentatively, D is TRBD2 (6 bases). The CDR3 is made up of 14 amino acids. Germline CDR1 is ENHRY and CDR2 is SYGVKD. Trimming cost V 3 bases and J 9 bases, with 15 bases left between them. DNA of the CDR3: TGTGCCATCAGTGAACCGGGACTCCACACTGAGCAGTTCTTC. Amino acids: CAISEPGLHTEQFF.

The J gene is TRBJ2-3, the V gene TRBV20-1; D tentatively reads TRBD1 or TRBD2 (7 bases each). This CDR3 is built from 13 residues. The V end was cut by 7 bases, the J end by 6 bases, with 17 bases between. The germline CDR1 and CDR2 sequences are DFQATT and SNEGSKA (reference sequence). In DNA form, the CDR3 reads TGCAGTGTCAGGGGGGGTCAGGAGGATACGCAGTATTTT. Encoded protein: CSVRGGQEDTQYF.

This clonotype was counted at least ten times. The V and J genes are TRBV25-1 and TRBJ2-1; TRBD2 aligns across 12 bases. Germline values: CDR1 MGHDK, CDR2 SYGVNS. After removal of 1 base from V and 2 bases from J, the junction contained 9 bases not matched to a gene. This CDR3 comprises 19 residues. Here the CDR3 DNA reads TGTGCCAGCAGTGAATCCCTAGCGGGAGGGCTACGGACCTACAATGAGCAGTTCTTC. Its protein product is CASSESLAGGLRTYNEQFF.

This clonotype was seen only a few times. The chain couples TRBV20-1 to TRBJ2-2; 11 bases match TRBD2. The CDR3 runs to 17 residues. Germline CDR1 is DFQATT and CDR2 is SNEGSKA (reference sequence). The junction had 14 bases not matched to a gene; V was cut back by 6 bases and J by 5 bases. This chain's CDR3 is CSARSLLAGGGTGELFF. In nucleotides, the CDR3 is TGCAGTGCACGGAGCCTCCTAGCGGGAGGAGGGACCGGGGAGCTGTTTTTT.

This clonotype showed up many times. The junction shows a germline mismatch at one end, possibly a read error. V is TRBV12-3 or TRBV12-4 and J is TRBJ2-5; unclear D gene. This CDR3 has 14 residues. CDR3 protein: CASSRGPIQETQYF. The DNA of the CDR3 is TGTGCCAGCAGCCGTGGTCCGATCCAAGAGACTCAGTACTTC.

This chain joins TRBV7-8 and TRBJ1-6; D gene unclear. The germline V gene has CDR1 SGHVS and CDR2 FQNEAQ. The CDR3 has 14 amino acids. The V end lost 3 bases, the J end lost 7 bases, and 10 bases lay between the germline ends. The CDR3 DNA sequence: TGTGCCAGCAGCTTGGGCAGTGTGAATTCACCCCTCCACTTT. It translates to CASSLGSVNSPLHF. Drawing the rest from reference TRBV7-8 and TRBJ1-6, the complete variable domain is GAGVSQSPRYKVAKRGQDVALRCDPISGHVSLFWYQQALGQGPEFLTYFQNEAQLDKSGLPSDRFFAERPEGSVSTLKIQRTQQEDSAVYLCASSLGSVNSPLHFGNGTRLTVT.

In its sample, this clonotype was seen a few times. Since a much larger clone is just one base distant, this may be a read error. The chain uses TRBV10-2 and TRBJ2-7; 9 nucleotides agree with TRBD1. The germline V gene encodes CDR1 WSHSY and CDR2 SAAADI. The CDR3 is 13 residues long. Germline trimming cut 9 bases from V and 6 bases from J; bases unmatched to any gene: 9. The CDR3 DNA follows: TGCGCCAGTGCCCGGGACAGGGACGCCGAGCAGTACTTC. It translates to CASARDRDAEQYF.

CDR3 in DNA: TGCGCCAGCAGCCCCGGGGGCAGATATCCGGCGGATACGCAGTATTTT. Its translation is CASSPGGRYPADTQYF. This chain links TRBV4-3 with TRBJ2-3; D could derive from TRBD1 or TRBD2 (6 bases each). The V end was cut by 4 bases, the J end by 6 bases, with 20 bases between. The germline V gene encodes CDR1 LGHNA and CDR2 YSLEER. This CDR3 is 16 amino acids long.

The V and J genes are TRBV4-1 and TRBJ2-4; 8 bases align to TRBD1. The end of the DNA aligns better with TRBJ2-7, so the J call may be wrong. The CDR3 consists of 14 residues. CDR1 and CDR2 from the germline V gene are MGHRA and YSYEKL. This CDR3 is CASSQGQVTYEQYF. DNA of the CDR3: TGCGCCAGCAGCCAGGGACAGGTGACCTACGAGCAGTACTTC.

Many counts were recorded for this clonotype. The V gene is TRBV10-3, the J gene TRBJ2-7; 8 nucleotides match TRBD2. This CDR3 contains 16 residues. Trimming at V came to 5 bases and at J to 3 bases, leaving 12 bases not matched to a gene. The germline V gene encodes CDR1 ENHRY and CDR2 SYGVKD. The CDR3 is CAISLGAGGSVYEQYF. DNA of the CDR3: TGTGCCATCAGTCTGGGTGCGGGGGGTAGTGTCTACGAGCAGTACTTC.

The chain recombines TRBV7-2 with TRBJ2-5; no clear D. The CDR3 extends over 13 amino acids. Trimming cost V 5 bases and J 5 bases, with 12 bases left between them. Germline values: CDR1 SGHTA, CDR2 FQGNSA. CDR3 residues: CASSRVVRETQYF. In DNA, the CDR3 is TGTGCCAGCAGCCGGGTGGTTAGGGAGACCCAGTACTTC. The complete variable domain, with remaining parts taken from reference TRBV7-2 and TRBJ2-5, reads GAGVSQSPSNKVTEKGKDVELRCDPISGHTALYWYRQSLGQGLEFLIYFQGNSAPDKSGLPSDRFSAERTGGSVSTLTIQRTQQEDSAVYLCASSRVVRETQYFGPGTRLLVL.

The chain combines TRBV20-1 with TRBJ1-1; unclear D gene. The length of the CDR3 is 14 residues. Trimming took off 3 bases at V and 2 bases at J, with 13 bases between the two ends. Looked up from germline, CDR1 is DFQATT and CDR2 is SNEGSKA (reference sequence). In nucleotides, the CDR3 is TGCAGTGCTAGGTTTAACACGGGCAACACTGAAGCTTTCTTT. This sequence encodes CSARFNTGNTEAFF.

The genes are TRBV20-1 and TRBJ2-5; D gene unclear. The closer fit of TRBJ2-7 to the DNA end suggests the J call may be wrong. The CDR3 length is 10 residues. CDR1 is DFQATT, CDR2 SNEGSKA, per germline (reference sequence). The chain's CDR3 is CSARATEQYF. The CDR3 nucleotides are TGCAGTGCTAGAGCTACCGAGCAGTACTTC.